This T cell receptor (beta chain) was identified in a study of molecular identifiers for immune sequencing clone quantification (dated by TCRdb to between 2017 and 2018). About the full investigation: For a replicate experiment, RNA from 20,000 or 100,000 naive CD8 T cells was divided into five aliquots, and four of the five aliquots were sequenced. CD8 T cells were used in a methods study to benchmark molecular-identifier clustering-based TCR repertoire sequencing (MIDCIRS) and TCR RNA copy counting. Findings and caveats that apply to the study as a whole: In CMV-specific effector cells, clones with more than 20 RNA copies accounted for over 98% of molecules, whereas in naive cells such clones accounted for under 1%. Modeling indicated around 3.2 TCR RNA copies recovered per cell, compared with 9.5 to 10 by digital PCR, which implies a capture efficiency of about 27%. Spiked-in Jurkat TCR RNA equal to a single cell's worth was reported to be detectable even within 1,100,000 naive CD8 T cells. Highly expanded clone sizes could be underestimated because identical TCR molecules may share a barcode. Naive libraries contained spiked-in Jurkat TCR RNA (approximately ten copies' worth), which is not part of the donor repertoire. When barcode sub-clustering was not used, chimeric consensus sequences inflated TCR diversity, with chimeras reaching as high as 47%.

This clonotype was recorded many times. Its antigen is unknown. No clone much larger than this one lies a single base away; base qualities are absent. Libraries of naive CD8 T cells were built from around 20,000 to 1,000,000 sorted cells, with 10%, 30% or 50% of the purified RNA used. Naive CD8 T cells, defined as CD8+CD4-CCR7+CD45RA+, were FACS-sorted into RLT Plus buffer on a BD FACSAria II. To test detection sensitivity, Jurkat RNA equivalent to over 8 TCR copies was spiked into samples of about 18,000-1,000,000 naive CD8 T cells. CD8 T cells were enriched with RosetteSep CD8+ T Cell Enrichment Cocktail and Ficoll-Paque, followed by ACK red cell lysis. The library was built by means of PCR. Sequencing was carried out with a NextSeq 500. Bulk TCR libraries were prepared as previously described, using TCR primers listed in Table S5. Total RNA was purified with the Qiagen AllPrep DNA/RNA kit. Reads from multiple sequencing runs of the same library were pooled before analysis. The paper's processing steps were these. Reads were retained only if their TCR constant sequence matched exactly, and those retained reads were trimmed to 150 nt and grouped according to their 12-nt molecular barcodes. Reads inside each barcode group were sub-clustered using a 15% Levenshtein threshold, and a quality-weighted consensus sequence was constructed for each RNA molecule. Non-functional sequences were filtered out, along with any lower-count sequence sitting one edit away from another sequence. On the basis of fitting two negative binomial distributions, barcode sub-clusters with fewer than 20% of the maximum read count were discarded. TCRdb reprocessed the public reads (quality trimming at Q25 with fastp, clone calling with MiXCR) and kept in-frame beta chains. Rows are combined by CDR3 protein, so each entry shows the most common genes and DNA. The V and J calls and clone size are TCRdb's, not the authors'. The sample table lists about half a million distinct CDR3 sequences, around 25% of them with a count of one. The ten largest clones add up to around 0.8% of the sample.

The CDR3 starts with the cysteine, ends with the phenylalanine, and has 15 residues. The retained sequence is limited to the CDR3, 45 bases, with the frame set at the first base. Ends trimmed: V by 6 bases, J by 2 bases; bases unmatched to a gene: 7. CDR1 and CDR2, looked up from the germline V gene, are MDHEN and SYDVKM. Material for sequencing was naive CD8+ T cells from blood, with Jurkat cell RNA spiked in. The meaning of the sample's cell subset or site label: FACS-sorted CD8+CD4-CCR7+CD45RA+ naive T cells. The chain couples TRBV28 to TRBJ1-5, with 7 bases in between that match TRBD1. This TCR was recovered from a human donor in good health. Some libraries in this study had Jurkat cell RNA spiked in. CDR3 region: CASRSRGQGNQPQHF. The DNA is TGTGCCAGCAGATCCCGAGGACAGGGCAATCAGCCCCAGCATTTT.